One and the same sample provided the 5 T cell receptor beta chains below, sequenced in a study of blood T cell repertoires in COVID-19. Here immunoSEQ multiplex PCR was the method, and the copy in TCRdb shows in-frame clones only, minus some. The sample holds 400,000 or so clones, 88% seen once. Material for sequencing was PBMCs or T cells enriched from blood (not recorded which). The source of these receptors is a woman aged 35 to 49 with acute COVID-19.

The chain combines TRBV5-1 with TRBJ2-7, with 7 bases fitting TRBD1. The CDR3 runs to 14 residues. The germline V gene encodes CDR1 SGHRS and CDR2 YFSETQ. The junction had 6 bases not matched to a gene; V was cut back by 6 bases and J by 0 bases. CDR3 residues: CASTGDSLSYEQYF. CDR3 DNA sequence: TGCGCCAGCACCGGGGACAGCCTCTCCTACGAGCAGTACTTC. The full variable domain, rest sourced from reference TRBV5-1 and TRBJ2-7, is KAGVTQTPRYLIKTRGQQVTLSCSPISGHRSVSWYQQTPGQGLQFLFEYFSETQRNKGNFPGRFSGRQFSNSRSEMNVSTLELGDSALYLCASTGDSLSYEQYFGPGTRLTVT.

The chain's CDR3 is CAISPDSGQGNEQFF. In DNA, the CDR3 is TGTGCCATCAGCCCCGACTCGGGACAGGGCAATGAGCAGTTCTTC. V gene TRBV10-3 combines with J gene TRBJ2-1; 9 nucleotides align to TRBD1. Looked up from germline, CDR1 is ENHRY and CDR2 is SYGVKD. The ends lost 6 bases at V and 6 bases at J; junction bases unmatched: 9. This CDR3 comprises 15 residues.

The sample holds one count of this clone. The gene calls are TRBV5-4 and TRBJ1-4; D is ambiguous. V lost 0 bases and J lost 6, with 12 bases in between. This CDR3 region has 15 residues. Germline CDR1 and CDR2: SGHNT and YYREEE (reference sequence). Here the CDR3 DNA reads TGTGCCAGCAGCTTGGATATGGGGAGTGATGAAAAACTGTTTTTT. Amino acid sequence: CASSLDMGSDEKLFF. Full variable domain (missing parts from reference TRBV5-4 and TRBJ1-4): ETGVTQSPTHLIKTRGQQVTLRCSSQSGHNTVSWYQQALGQGPQFIFQYYREEENGRGNFPPRFSGLQFPNYSSELNVNALELDDSALYLCASSLDMGSDEKLFFGSGTQLSVL.

This chain connects TRBV21-1 to TRBJ2-1; the D call of TRBD1 is as the table states it, not checked on the DNA. TRBV21-1 is a pseudogene segment. This CDR3 contains 16 residues. DNA for the CDR3: TGTGCCAGCAGCGCCATCCGGGACAGGGGCCACAATGAGCAGTTCTTC. This encodes CASSAIRDRGHNEQFF.

This sequence joins TRBV3-1 (or the pseudogene TRBV3-2) and TRBJ1-2, with D possibly TRBD1 on 5 matching bases. Germline-derived CDR1 and CDR2 are LGHDT and YNNKEL (reference sequence). This CDR3 is 13 amino acids long. V lost 0 bases and J lost 8, with 10 bases in between. CDR3 sequence reads: CASSQEIWGGYTF. For the CDR3, the DNA is TGTGCCAGCAGCCAAGAGATCTGGGGCGGCTACACCTTC.